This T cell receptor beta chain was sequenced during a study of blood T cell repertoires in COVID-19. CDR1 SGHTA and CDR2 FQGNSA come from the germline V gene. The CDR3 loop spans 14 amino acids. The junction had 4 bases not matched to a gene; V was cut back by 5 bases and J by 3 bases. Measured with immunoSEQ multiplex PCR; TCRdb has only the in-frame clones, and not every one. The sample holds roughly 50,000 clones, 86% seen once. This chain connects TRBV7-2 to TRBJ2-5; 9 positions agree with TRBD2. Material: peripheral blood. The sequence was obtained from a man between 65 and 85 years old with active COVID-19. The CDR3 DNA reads TGTGCCAGCAGCCGCGGGGGGGCCGAAGAGACCCAGTACTTC. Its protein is CASSRGGAEETQYF.